The source of this T cell receptor beta chain is a study of cytomegalovirus exposure and HLA in healthy donors. As for the study in general: Earlier sequencing of 200 million or so T cells yielded nearly 120 million unique TCR beta sequences. Study results and limitations: Some public TCRs appeared in many individuals, while most sequences were rare.

The ends lost 0 bases at V and 1 base at J; junction bases unmatched: 7. The CDR3 extends over 17 amino acids. Germline V gene lookup returns CDR1 KGHSY and CDR2 FQNENV. Amplification used 60 Vbeta primers and 13 Jbeta primers. Here immunoSEQ multiplex PCR was the method, and the copy in TCRdb shows in-frame clones only, minus some. The sample consists of over 85,000 clones, about four fifths of them appearing once. To note about this clone: Its cognate antigen is unknown.

This sequence was found in a man aged 35 to 55 in good health and CMV-seropositive. The sample taken for sequencing was PBMCs. V usage is TRBV16 and J usage is TRBJ2-3; 7 positions agree with TRBD2. CDR3 nucleotide sequence: TGTGCCAGCAGCCAATCTCTGGCTAGCGGAGGCACAGATACGCAGTATTTT. Protein product: CASSQSLASGGTDTQYF.